The T cell receptor beta chain under discussion was sequenced for a study of blood T cell repertoires in COVID-19. Whole-study context: Whether acute or convalescent, the COVID-19 samples came from the United States, Italy and Spain. T cells, B-cell-depleted T cells, or PBMCs provided the cDNA or gDNA that served as material.

The trim removed 5 bases at V and 8 bases at J, leaving 10 bases unmatched. Germline values: CDR1 SGHAT, CDR2 FQNNGV. This CDR3 is 16 amino acids long. This clone occurred once. Sequencing was performed with immunoSEQ multiplex PCR; in TCRdb, only in-frame clones are kept and a portion is missing. In the table there are around 220,000 clones, about 90% of which are singletons. Allocation to cohorts depended on clinical history reported by the participants. This clonotype originated in a woman aged 45-65 years with acute COVID-19. The sample was PBMCs or T cells enriched from blood (not recorded which). The chain couples TRBV11-2 to TRBJ2-7, with TRBD2 matching 15 bases. In DNA form, the CDR3 reads TGTGCCAGCAGCACCGGACTAGCGGGAGGGTTTATGAAGCAGTACTTC. Its translation: CASSTGLAGGFMKQYF. Together with reference TRBV11-2 and TRBJ2-7, the CDR3 gives the full variable domain: EAGVAQSPRYKIIEKRQSVAFWCNPISGHATLYWYQQILGQGPKLLIQFQNNGVVDDSQLPKDRFSAERLKGVDSTLKIQPAKLEDSAVYLCASSTGLAGGFMKQYFGPGTRLTVT.